Listed here are 27 T cell receptor beta chains from one sample, sequenced in a study of identical twins. TCRdb re-analysed the 5' RACE reads in MiXCR, keeping a single row per CDR3 protein. Of 430,000 or so distinct CDR3 sequences detected, roughly 26% appear once; the ten largest clones hold 2.5% to 3.5%. These records were also assigned to another study, of T cells expressing NK-cell markers.

The material sequenced was CD4+ T cells sorted from blood. The receptors stem from a woman aged 18-29 years in good health.

The genes are TRBV20-1 and TRBJ2-5; D may be TRBD1 or TRBD2 (6 bases each). Germline values: CDR1 DFQATT, CDR2 SNEGSKA (reference sequence). The CDR3 has 11 residues. Trimming left V 6 bases short and J 5 bases short, with 10 bases between. The CDR3 reads CSAGGIETQYF. CDR3 in DNA: TGCAGTGCAGGGGGGATCGAGACCCAGTACTTC.

The chain carries TRBV20-1 and TRBJ2-2; TRBD2 aligns across 10 bases. CDR1 and CDR2 from the germline V gene are DFQATT and SNEGSKA (reference sequence). The CDR3 length is 14 residues. With V trimmed by 5 bases and J by 5 bases, 5 bases remained unmatched. CDR3 coding DNA: TGCAGTGCTTTAGCGGGGGGAGGGACCGGGGAGCTGTTTTTT. This translates into CSALAGGGTGELFF.

V is TRBV5-1 and J is TRBJ1-1; 12 nucleotides match TRBD1. This CDR3 region has 16 residues. In germline, CDR1 is SGHRS, CDR2 YFSETQ. Unmatched junction bases numbered 11, after V lost 0 bases and J lost 11 bases. The CDR3 is CASSLAHPGQGAGAFF. In DNA, the CDR3 is TGCGCCAGCAGCTTGGCTCACCCGGGACAGGGGGCTGGGGCTTTCTTT.

CDR3 nucleotide sequence: TGTGCCAGCTCACCATACCCAGGGCAGGGGTCGACACTTAATGAAAAACTGTTTTTT. Translation: CASSPYPGQGSTLNEKLFF. V is TRBV18 and J is TRBJ1-4; D possibly corresponds to TRBD1 (6 bases). Deletions cut 2 bases from V and 4 bases from J, with 23 bases between. This CDR3 comprises 19 residues. Germline CDR1 reads KGHSH; CDR2 reads LQKENI.

The chain recombines TRBV20-1 with TRBJ1-2; D may be TRBD1 (6 bases). Germline CDR1 reads DFQATT; CDR2 reads SNEGSKA (reference sequence). The CDR3 has 13 amino acids. V was pared by 6 bases and J by 0 bases, with 11 bases between. This CDR3 is CSAATGANYGYTF. Here the CDR3 DNA reads TGCAGTGCCGCGACAGGAGCTAACTATGGCTACACCTTC.

At least ten counts were recorded for this clonotype. The V call is TRBV5-1, the J call TRBJ1-2; the D is unclear. The CDR3 consists of 13 residues. V lost 0 bases and J 6 bases, leaving 9 bases between the germline ends. Germline-derived CDR1 and CDR2 are SGHRS and YFSETQ. CDR3 sequence (DNA): TGCGCCAGCAGCTTGGAAGGTAGTGATGGCTACACCTTC. The encoded protein is CASSLEGSDGYTF.

The genes are TRBV4-1 and TRBJ2-4, with D unresolved. The V gene lost 0 bases and the J gene lost 9 bases, with 9 bases spanning the gap. The CDR3 extends over 13 amino acids. CDR1 is MGHRA, CDR2 YSYEKL, per germline. The CDR3 region is CASSQDTRTIQYF. CDR3 DNA: TGCGCCAGCAGCCAAGATACTCGAACCATTCAGTACTTC.

J is TRBJ2-3 and V is TRBV10-3; D may match TRBD1 or TRBD2 (5 bases each). There are 15 residues in the CDR3. CDR1 ENHRY and CDR2 SYGVKD come from the germline V gene. V lost 11 bases, J lost 1 base, and 19 bases lay in between. The CDR3 DNA follows: TGTGCCTCCCGGGAACAGGTCGATGGCACAGATACGCAGTATTTT. This sequence encodes CASREQVDGTDTQYF.

The chain combines TRBV6-5 with TRBJ1-2; TRBD1 matches at 9 bases. V lost 5 bases and J lost 2; bases outside the gene matches: 3. CDR3 length: 14 amino acids. Germline V gene lookup returns CDR1 MNHEY and CDR2 SVGAGI. The DNA of the CDR3 is TGTGCCAGCAGTACTGGGACAGGGAACTATGGCTACACCTTC. As protein: CASSTGTGNYGYTF.

V gene TRBV20-1 combines with J gene TRBJ2-1; the D gene is possibly TRBD2 (6 bases). V was clipped by 7 bases and J by 5 bases, with 12 bases between them. Germline V gene lookup returns CDR1 DFQATT and CDR2 SNEGSKA (reference sequence). The CDR3 is 12 residues long. CDR3 sequence: CSGTGDNNEQFF. DNA for the CDR3: TGCAGTGGAACGGGAGATAACAATGAGCAGTTCTTC.

This chain uses TRBV20-1 with TRBJ2-7; 13 nucleotides line up with TRBD2. The CDR3 covers 14 residues. Trimming took 6 bases from V and 6 from J; bases not matched to a gene: 8. Germline V CDR1 and CDR2: DFQATT, SNEGSKA (reference sequence). The CDR3 sequence: CSALLTSGRVEQYF. CDR3 DNA sequence: TGCAGTGCCCTACTAACTAGCGGGAGGGTCGAGCAGTACTTC.

This clonotype was recorded only once. The rearrangement uses TRBV20-1 and TRBJ2-1, with D unclear. V was pared by 4 bases and J by 2 bases, with 9 bases between. This CDR3 spans 13 amino acids. CDR1 and CDR2 from the germline V gene are DFQATT and SNEGSKA (reference sequence). The CDR3 reads CSATSSAYNEQFF. Written as DNA, the CDR3 is TGCAGTGCTACCTCCTCCGCCTACAATGAGCAGTTCTTC.

This clonotype came up a few times. This rearrangement joins TRBV3-1 to TRBJ2-7, with 9 bases aligning to TRBD2. Germline-derived CDR1 and CDR2 are LGHDT and YNNKEL (reference sequence). This CDR3 contains 14 residues. Trimming removed 0 bases from V and 6 bases from J; junction bases left unmatched: 3. The CDR3 loop reads CASSQEGGRGEQYF. CDR3 nucleotides: TGTGCCAGCAGCCAAGAGGGCGGGAGGGGCGAGCAGTACTTC.

The sample holds many counts of this clonotype. The rearrangement uses TRBV3-1 and TRBJ1-2; D gene ambiguous. Germline CDR1 reads LGHDT; CDR2 reads YNNKEL (reference sequence). V shed 1 base and J shed 4 bases, with 4 bases lying between them. The CDR3 is made up of 12 amino acids. DNA for the CDR3: TGTGCCAGCAGCCAAGGGACCTATGGCTACACCTTC. Translation gives CASSQGTYGYTF.

The rearrangement links TRBV12-3 or TRBV12-4 to TRBJ1-1; D not certain. The CDR3 totals 13 residues. V lost 6 bases and J 0 bases, leaving 8 bases between the germline ends. The CDR3 reads CASRSQMNTEAFF. The CDR3 bases are TGTGCCAGCAGGTCACAAATGAACACTGAAGCTTTCTTT.

The chain is built from TRBV9 and TRBJ1-5, with D unclear. The CDR3 contains 15 residues. Looked up from germline, CDR1 is SGDLS and CDR2 is YYNGEE. Trimming removed 0 bases from V and 8 bases from J, with 15 bases in between. The CDR3 loop is CASSVGPLSFEPQHF. The CDR3, as DNA: TGTGCCAGCAGCGTAGGCCCCCTTTCCTTTGAGCCCCAGCATTTT.

The DNA of the CDR3 is TGTGCCAGCAGCGTCGGACAGGCCATCAACTATGGCTACACCTTC. It specifies CASSVGQAINYGYTF. The chain employs TRBV5-8 and TRBJ1-2, with 7 bases identical to TRBD1. CDR3 size: 15 residues. Germline V gene sequence: CDR1 SGHTS, CDR2 YDEGEE. J gave up 2 bases and V 4 bases, and 8 bases lay outside the gene matches.

This clonotype has more than one count but fewer than ten. The chain carries TRBV10-3 and TRBJ2-2; D is uncertain. V lost 10 bases and J lost 5, with 11 bases in between. Germline loops: CDR1 ENHRY, CDR2 SYGVKD. CDR3 size: 12 residues. The DNA of the CDR3 is TGTGCCACCTCCCACACTACCGGGGAGCTGTTTTTT. Residues: CATSHTTGELFF.

This clonotype appeared a few times. V gene TRBV5-1 combines with J gene TRBJ1-1; D gene unclear. The CDR3 sequence is 14 residues long. Per the germline V gene, CDR1 is SGHRS and CDR2 is YFSETQ. V was cut by 1 base and J by 0 bases, with 7 bases left in between. Here the CDR3 DNA reads TGCGCCAGCAGCTTGCTGGGCGTGAACACTGAAGCTTTCTTT. Protein product: CASSLLGVNTEAFF. Complete variable domain (other parts from reference TRBV5-1 and TRBJ1-1): KAGVTQTPRYLIKTRGQQVTLSCSPISGHRSVSWYQQTPGQGLQFLFEYFSETQRNKGNFPGRFSGRQFSNSRSEMNVSTLELGDSALYLCASSLLGVNTEAFFGQGTRLTVV.

The chain carries TRBV2 and TRBJ2-2; the D is unclear. In germline, CDR1 is SNHLY, CDR2 FYNNEI. The CDR3 is 15 amino acids. V shed 4 bases and J shed 1 base, with 10 bases lying between them. CDR3 amino acids: CASSGGRLNTGELFF. The CDR3 DNA follows: TGTGCCAGCAGTGGAGGTCGGTTGAACACCGGGGAGCTGTTTTTT.

This clonotype was seen only a few times. This sequence joins TRBV5-1 and TRBJ2-1; unclear D gene. Germline V gene lookup returns CDR1 SGHRS and CDR2 YFSETQ. Trimming pared 1 base from V and 8 bases from J, leaving 10 bases between. The CDR3 is 13 amino acids. Written as DNA, the CDR3 is TGCGCCAGCAGCTTGATAGGGTTACATGAGCAGTTCTTC. Amino acids: CASSLIGLHEQFF.

This clonotype was observed a handful of times. This rearrangement joins TRBV15 to TRBJ2-5; D unclear. CDR1 is LNHNV and CDR2 is YYDKDF in the germline V gene (reference sequence). The CDR3 has 13 amino acids. Deletions cut 0 bases from V and 2 bases from J, with 4 bases between. The chain's CDR3 is CATSREAQETQYF. The CDR3 nucleotides read TGTGCCACCAGCAGAGAGGCTCAAGAGACCCAGTACTTC.

This rearrangement joins TRBV2 to TRBJ1-1; D unclear. This CDR3 is built from 11 residues. Trimming took 7 bases from V and 1 from J, leaving 4 bases between them. CDR1 and CDR2 (germline): SNHLY, FYNNEI. CDR3 nucleotides: TGTGCCAGCACACAGAACACTGAAGCTTTCTTT. This codes for CASTQNTEAFF.

This sequence joins TRBV20-1 and TRBJ2-5; D is possibly TRBD2 (5 bases). The germline V gene has CDR1 DFQATT and CDR2 SNEGSKA (reference sequence). V was shortened by 5 bases and J by 3 bases, with 16 bases between the two germline ends. The CDR3 loop spans 14 amino acids. The DNA of the CDR3 is TGCAGTGCTCCCCCTGGAGGACCTAAAGAGACCCAGTACTTC. Residues: CSAPPGGPKETQYF.

Only a few counts were recorded for this clonotype. V gene TRBV28 combines with J gene TRBJ1-1, with a weak D call TRBD1 (5 bases). Trimming pared 7 bases from V and 11 bases from J, leaving 17 bases between. The CDR3 contains 12 residues. Germline CDR1 MDHEN, CDR2 SYDVKM. CDR3 sequence reads: CASTGTSIRAFF. DNA for the CDR3: TGTGCCAGCACCGGGACCTCCATCCGGGCTTTCTTT.

In its sample, this clonotype was seen a few times. The V gene is TRBV9, the J gene TRBJ2-3; 10 positions agree with TRBD2. The CDR3 extends over 16 amino acids. The germline CDR1 and CDR2 sequences are SGDLS and YYNGEE. V shed 0 bases and J 8 bases; nucleotides not matched to a gene: 9. CDR3 region: CASSVAPAGGRGTQYF. CDR3 bases: TGTGCCAGCAGCGTAGCTCCAGCGGGGGGGCGCGGTACGCAGTATTTT. Full variable domain (outside the CDR3, taken from reference TRBV9 and TRBJ2-3): DSGVTQTPKHLITATGQRVTLRCSPRSGDLSVYWYQQSLDQGLQFLIQYYNGEERAKGNILERFSAQQFPDLHSELNLSSLELGDSALYFCASSVAPAGGRGTQYFGPGTRLTVL.

This sequence joins TRBV13 and TRBJ2-4; D is perhaps TRBD2 (5 bases). Germline values: CDR1 PRHDT, CDR2 FYEKMQ (reference sequence). Trimming stripped 4 bases from V and 8 bases from J, with 12 bases between. The CDR3 totals 13 residues. The CDR3 DNA follows: TGTGCCAGCAGCTATCAGACCGGGGACATTCAGTACTTC. Translation gives CASSYQTGDIQYF.